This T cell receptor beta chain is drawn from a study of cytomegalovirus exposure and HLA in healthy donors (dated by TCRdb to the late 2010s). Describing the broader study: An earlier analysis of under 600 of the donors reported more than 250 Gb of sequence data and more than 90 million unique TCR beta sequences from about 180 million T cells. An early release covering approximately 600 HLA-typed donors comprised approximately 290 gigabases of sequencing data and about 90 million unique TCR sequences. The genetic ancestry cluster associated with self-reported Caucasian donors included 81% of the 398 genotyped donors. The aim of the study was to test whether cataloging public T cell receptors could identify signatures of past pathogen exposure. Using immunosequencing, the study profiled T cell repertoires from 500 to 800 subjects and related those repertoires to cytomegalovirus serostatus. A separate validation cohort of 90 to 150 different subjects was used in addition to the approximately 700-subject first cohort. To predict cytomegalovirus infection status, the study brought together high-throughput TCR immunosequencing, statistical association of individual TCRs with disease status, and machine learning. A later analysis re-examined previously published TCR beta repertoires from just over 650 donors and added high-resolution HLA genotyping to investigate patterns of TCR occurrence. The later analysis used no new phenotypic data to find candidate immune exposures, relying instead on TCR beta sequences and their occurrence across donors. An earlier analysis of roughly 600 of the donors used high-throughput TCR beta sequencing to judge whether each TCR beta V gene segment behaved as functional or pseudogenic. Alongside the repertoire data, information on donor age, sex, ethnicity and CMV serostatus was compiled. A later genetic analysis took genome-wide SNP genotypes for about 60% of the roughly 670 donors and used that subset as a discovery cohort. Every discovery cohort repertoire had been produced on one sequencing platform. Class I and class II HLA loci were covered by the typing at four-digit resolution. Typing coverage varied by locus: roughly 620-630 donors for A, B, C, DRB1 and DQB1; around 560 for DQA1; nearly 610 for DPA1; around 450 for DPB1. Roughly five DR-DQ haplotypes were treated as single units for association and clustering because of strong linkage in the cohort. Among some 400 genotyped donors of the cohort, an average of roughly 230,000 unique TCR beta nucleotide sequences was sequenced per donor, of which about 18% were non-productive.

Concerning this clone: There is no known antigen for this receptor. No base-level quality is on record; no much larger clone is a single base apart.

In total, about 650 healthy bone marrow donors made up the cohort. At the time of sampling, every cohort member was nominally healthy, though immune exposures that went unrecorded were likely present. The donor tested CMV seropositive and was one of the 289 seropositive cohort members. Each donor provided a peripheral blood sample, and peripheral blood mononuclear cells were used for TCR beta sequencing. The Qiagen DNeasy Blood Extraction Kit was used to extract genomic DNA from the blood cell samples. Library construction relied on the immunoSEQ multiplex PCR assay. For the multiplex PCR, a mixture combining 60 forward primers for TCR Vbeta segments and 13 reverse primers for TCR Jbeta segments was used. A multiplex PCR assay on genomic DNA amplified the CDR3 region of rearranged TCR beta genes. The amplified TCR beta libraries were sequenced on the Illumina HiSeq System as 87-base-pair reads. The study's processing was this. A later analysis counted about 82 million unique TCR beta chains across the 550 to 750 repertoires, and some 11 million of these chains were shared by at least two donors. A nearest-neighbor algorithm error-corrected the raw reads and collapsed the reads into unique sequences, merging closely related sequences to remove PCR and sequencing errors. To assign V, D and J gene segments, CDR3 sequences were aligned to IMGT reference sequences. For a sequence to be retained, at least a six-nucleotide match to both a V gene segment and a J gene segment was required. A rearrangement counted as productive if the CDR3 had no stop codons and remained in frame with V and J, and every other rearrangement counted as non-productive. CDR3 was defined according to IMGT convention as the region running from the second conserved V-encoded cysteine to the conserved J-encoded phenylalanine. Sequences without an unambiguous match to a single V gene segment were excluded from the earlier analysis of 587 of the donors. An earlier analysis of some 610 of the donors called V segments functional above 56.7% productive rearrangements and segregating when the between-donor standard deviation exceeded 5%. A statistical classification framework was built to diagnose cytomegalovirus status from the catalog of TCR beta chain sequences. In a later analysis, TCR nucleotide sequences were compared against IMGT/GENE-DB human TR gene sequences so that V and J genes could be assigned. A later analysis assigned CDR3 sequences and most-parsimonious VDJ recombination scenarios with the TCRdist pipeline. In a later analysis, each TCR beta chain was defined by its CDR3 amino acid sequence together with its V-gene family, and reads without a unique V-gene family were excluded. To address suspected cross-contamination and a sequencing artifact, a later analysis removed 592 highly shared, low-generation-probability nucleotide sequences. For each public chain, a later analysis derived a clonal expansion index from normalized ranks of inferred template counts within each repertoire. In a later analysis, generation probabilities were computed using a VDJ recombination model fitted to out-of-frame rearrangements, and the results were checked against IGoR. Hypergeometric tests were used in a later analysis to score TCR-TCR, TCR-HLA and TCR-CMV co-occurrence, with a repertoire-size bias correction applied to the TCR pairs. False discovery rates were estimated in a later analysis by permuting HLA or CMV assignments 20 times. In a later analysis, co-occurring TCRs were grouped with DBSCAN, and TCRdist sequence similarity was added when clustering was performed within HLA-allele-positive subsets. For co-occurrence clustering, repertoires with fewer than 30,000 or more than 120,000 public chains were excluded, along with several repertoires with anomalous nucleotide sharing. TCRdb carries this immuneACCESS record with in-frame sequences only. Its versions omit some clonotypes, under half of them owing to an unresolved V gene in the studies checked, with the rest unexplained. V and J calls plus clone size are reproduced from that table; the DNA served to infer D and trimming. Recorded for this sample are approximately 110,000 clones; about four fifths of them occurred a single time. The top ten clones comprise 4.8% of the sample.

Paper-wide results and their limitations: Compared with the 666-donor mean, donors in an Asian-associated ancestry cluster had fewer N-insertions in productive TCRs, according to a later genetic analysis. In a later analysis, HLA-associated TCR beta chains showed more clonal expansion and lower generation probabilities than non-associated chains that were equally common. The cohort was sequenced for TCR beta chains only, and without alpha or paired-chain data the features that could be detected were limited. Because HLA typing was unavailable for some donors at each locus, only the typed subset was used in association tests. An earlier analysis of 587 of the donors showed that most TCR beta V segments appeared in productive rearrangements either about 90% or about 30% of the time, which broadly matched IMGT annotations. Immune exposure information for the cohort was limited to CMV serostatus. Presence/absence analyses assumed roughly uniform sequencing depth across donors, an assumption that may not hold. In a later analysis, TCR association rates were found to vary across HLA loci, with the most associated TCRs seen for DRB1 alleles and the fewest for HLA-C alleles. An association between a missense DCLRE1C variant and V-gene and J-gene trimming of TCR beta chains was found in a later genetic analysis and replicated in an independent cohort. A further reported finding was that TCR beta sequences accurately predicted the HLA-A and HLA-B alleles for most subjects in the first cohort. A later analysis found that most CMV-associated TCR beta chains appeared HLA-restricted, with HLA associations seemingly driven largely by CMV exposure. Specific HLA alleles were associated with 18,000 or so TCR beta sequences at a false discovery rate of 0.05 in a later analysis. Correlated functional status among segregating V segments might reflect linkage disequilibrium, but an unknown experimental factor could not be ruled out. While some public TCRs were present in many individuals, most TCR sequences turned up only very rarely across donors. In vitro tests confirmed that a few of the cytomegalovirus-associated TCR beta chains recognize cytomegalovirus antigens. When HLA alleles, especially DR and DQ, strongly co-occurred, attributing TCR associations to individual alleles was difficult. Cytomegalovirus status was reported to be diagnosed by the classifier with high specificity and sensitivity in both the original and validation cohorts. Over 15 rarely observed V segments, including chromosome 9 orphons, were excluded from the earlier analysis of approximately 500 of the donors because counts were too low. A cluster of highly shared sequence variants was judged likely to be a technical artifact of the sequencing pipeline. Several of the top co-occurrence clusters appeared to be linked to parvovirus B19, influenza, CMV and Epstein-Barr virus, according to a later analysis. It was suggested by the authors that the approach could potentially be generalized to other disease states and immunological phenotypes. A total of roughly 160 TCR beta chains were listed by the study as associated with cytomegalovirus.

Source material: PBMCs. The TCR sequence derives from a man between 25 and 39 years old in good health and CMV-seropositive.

The CDR3 region reads CASSPMGGQSGETQYF. At the DNA level, the sequence is TGTGCCAGCAGCCCTATGGGGGGACAGTCCGGAGAGACCCAGTACTTC. The receptor chain draws on TRBV4-2 and TRBJ2-5, with TRBD1 perhaps the D gene, on 7 matching bases. The junction carries 19 bases between V and J, which are trimmed by 4 bases and 4 bases respectively. The cysteine opens and the phenylalanine closes a CDR3 of 16 amino acids. The only DNA kept is the CDR3, 48 bases in frame from the first base. The germline V gene encodes CDR1 LGHNA and CDR2 YNFKEQ.